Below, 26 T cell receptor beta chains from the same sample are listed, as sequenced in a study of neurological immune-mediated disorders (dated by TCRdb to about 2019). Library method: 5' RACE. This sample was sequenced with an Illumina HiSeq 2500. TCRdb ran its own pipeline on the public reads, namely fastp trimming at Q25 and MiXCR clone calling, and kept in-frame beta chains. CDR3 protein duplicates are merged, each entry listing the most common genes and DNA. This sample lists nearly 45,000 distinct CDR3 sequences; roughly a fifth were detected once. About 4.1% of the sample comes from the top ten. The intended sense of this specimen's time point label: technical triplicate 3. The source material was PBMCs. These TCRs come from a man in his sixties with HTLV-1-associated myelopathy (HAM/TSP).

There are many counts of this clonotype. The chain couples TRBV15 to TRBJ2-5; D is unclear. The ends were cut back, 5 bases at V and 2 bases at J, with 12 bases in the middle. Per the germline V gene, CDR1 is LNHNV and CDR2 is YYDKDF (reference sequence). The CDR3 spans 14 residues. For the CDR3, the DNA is TGTGCCACCAGCCCTCCCCCCCCACAAGAGACCCAGTACTTC. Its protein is CATSPPPPQETQYF.

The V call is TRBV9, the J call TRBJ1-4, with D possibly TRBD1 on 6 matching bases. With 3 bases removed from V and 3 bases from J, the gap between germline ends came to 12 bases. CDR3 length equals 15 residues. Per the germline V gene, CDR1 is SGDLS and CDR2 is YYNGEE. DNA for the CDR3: TGTGCCAGCAGCGCTCGGGACAACTCTAATGAAAAACTGTTTTTT. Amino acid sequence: CASSARDNSNEKLFF.

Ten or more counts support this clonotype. CDR3 bases: TGCGCCAGCAGCACGCAGGGGGGGGAGCAGTTCTTC. This sequence encodes CASSTQGGEQFF. The chain couples TRBV5-1 to TRBJ2-1; either TRBD1 or TRBD2 may supply D (7 bases each). Germline loops: CDR1 SGHRS, CDR2 YFSETQ. Between the trimmed V and J ends, which lost 4 bases and 10 bases, there was a span of 12 bases. The CDR3 extends over 12 amino acids. Full variable domain (remainder filled in from reference TRBV5-1 and TRBJ2-1): KAGVTQTPRYLIKTRGQQVTLSCSPISGHRSVSWYQQTPGQGLQFLFEYFSETQRNKGNFPGRFSGRQFSNSRSEMNVSTLELGDSALYLCASSTQGGEQFFGPGTRLTVL.

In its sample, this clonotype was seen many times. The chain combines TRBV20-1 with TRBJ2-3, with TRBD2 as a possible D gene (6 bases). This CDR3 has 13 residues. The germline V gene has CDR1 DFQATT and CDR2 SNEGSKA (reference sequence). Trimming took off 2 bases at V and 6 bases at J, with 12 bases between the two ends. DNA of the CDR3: TGCAGTGCTAGACGTCGGGGGATGGATACGCAGTATTTT. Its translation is CSARRRGMDTQYF.

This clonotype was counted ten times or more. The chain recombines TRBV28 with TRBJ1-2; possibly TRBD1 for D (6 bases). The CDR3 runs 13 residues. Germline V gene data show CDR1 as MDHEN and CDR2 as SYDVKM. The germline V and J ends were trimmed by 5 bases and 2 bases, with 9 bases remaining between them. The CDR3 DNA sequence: TGTGCCAGCAGTGCTGGACAGAACTATGGCTACACCTTC. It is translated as CASSAGQNYGYTF.

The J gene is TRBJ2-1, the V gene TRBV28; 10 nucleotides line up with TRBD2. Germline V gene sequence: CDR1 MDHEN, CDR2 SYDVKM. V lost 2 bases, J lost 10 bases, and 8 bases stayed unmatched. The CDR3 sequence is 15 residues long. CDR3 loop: CASSLVLAGANEQFF. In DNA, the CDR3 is TGTGCCAGCAGTTTAGTCCTAGCGGGAGCGAACGAGCAGTTCTTC.

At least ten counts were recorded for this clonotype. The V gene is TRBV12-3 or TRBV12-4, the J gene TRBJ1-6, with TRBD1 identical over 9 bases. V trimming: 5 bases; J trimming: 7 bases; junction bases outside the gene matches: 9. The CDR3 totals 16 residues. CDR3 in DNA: TGTGCCAGCAGTGCTAACACAGGGGGCAGAAATTCACCCCTCCACTTT. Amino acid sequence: CASSANTGGRNSPLHF.

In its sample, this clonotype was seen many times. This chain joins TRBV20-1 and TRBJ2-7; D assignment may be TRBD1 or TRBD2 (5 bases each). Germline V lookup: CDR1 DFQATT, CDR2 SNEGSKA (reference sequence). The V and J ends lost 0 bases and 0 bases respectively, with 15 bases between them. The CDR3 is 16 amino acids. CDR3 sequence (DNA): TGCAGTGCTAGAGATCAAGATTGGGGGAACTCCTACGAGCAGTACTTC. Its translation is CSARDQDWGNSYEQYF.

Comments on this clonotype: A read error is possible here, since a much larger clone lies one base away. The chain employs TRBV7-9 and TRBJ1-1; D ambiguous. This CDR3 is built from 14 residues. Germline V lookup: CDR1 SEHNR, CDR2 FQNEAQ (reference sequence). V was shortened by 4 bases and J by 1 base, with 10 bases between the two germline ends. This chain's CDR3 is CASSSRFWNTEAFF. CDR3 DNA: TGTGCCAGCAGCTCCCGGTTTTGGAACACTGAAGCTTTCTTT.

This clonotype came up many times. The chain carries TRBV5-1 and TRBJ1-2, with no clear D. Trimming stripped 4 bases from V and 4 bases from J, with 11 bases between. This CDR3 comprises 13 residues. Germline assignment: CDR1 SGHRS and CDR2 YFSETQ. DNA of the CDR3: TGCGCCAGCAGCACTGACGGACGCTATGGCTACACCTTC. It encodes CASSTDGRYGYTF.

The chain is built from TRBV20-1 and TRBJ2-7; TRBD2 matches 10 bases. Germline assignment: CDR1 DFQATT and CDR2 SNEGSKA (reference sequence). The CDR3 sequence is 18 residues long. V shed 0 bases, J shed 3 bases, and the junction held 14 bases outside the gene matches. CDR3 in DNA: TGCAGTGCTAGAGAGGCGTCTAGCGGGAGCCTTCGGGGCTACGAGCAGTACTTC. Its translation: CSAREASSGSLRGYEQYF.

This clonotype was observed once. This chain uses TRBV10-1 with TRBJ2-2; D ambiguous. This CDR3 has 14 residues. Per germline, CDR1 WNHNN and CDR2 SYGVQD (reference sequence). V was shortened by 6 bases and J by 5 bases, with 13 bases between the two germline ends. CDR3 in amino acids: CASRLAENTGELFF. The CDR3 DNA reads TGCGCCAGCAGGCTGGCGGAGAATACCGGGGAGCTGTTTTTT.

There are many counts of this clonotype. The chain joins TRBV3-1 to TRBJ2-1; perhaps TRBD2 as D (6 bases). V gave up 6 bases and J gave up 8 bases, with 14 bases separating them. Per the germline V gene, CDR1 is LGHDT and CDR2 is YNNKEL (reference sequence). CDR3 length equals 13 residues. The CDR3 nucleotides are TGTGCCAGCAGTTCCCCCGGGGGAGATGAGCAGTTCTTC. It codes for CASSSPGGDEQFF.

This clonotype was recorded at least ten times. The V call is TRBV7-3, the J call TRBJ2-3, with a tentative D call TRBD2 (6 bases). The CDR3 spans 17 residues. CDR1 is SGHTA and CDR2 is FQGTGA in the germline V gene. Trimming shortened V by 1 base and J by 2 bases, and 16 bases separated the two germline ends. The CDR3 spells CASSLIQDSGDTDTQYF. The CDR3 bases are TGTGCCAGCAGCTTAATACAGGATAGCGGAGACACAGATACGCAGTATTTT.

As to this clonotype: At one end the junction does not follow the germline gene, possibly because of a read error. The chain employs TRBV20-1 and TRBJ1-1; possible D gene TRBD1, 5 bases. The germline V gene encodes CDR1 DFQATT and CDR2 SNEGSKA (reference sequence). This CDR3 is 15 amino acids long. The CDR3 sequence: CSATRTRWGHTEGFF. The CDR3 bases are TGCAGTGCTACTAGGACCCGCTGGGGCCACACTGAAGGTTTCTTT.

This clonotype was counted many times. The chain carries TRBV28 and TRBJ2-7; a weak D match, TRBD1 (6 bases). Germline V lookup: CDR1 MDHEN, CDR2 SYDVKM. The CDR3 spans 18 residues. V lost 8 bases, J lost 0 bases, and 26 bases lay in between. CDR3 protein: CASSTSTPRQGFSYEQYF. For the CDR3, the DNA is TGTGCCAGCTCGACATCAACACCCCGGCAGGGGTTCTCCTACGAGCAGTACTTC. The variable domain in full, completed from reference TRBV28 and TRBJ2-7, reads DVKVTQSSRYLVKRTGEKVFLECVQDMDHENMFWYRQDPGLGLRLIYFSYDVKMKEKGDIPEGYSVSREKKERFSLILESASTNQTSMYLCASSTSTPRQGFSYEQYFGPGTRLTVT.

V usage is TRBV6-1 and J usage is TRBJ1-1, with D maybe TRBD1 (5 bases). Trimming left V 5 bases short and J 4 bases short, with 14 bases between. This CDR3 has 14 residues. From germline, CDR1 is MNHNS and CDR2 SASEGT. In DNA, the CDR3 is TGTGCCAGCAGTTTGGACGGGGGGGGCACTGAAGCTTTCTTT. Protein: CASSLDGGGTEAFF.

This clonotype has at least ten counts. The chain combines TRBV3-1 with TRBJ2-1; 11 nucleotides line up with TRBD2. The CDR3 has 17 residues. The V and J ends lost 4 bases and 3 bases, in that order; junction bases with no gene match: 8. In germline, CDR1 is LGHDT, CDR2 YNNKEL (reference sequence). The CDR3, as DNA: TGTGCCAGCAGCCCACCTCCTGGGACTAGCGGCTACAATGAGCAGTTCTTC. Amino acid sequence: CASSPPPGTSGYNEQFF.

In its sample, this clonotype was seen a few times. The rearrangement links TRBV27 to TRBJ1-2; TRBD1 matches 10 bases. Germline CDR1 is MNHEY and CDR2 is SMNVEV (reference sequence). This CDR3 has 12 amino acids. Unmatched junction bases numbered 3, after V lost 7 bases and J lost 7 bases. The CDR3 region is CASKDRGPGYTF. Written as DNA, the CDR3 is TGTGCCAGCAAAGACAGGGGGCCTGGCTACACCTTC.

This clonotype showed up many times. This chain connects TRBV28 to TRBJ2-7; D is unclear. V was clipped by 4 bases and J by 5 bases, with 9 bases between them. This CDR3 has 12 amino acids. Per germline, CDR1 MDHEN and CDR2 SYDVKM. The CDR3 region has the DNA TGTGCCAGCAGTTCGTGGGTTAACGAGCAGTACTTC. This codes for CASSSWVNEQYF.

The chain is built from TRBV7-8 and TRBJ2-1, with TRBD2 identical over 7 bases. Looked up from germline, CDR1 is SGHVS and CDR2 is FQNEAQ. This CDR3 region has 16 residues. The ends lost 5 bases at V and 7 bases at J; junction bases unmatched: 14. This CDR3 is CASSIDPLAALNEQFF. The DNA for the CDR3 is TGTGCCAGCAGCATAGACCCTCTAGCGGCCTTGAATGAGCAGTTCTTC.

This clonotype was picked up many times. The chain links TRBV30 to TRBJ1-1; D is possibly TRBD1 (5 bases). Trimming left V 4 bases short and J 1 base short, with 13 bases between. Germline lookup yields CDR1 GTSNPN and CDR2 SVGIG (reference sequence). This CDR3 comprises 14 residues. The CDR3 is CAWNQGFSNTEAFF. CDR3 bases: TGTGCCTGGAATCAGGGTTTTTCGAACACTGAAGCTTTCTTT.

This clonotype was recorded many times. CDR3 residues: CSATSTGANTEAFF. The CDR3 bases are TGCAGTGCTACCTCGACAGGGGCCAACACTGAAGCTTTCTTT. V is TRBV20-1 and J is TRBJ1-1, with 8 nucleotides matching TRBD1. The CDR3 consists of 14 residues. V was clipped by 4 bases and J by 2 bases; unmatched bases: 6. From germline, CDR1 is DFQATT and CDR2 SNEGSKA (reference sequence).

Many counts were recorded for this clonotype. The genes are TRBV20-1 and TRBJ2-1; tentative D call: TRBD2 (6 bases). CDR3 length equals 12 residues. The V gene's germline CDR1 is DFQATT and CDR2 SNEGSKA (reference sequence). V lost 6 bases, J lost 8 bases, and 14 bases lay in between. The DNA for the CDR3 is TGCAGTGCCACGGGGTCGGGGGATGAGCAGTTCTTC. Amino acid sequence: CSATGSGDEQFF.

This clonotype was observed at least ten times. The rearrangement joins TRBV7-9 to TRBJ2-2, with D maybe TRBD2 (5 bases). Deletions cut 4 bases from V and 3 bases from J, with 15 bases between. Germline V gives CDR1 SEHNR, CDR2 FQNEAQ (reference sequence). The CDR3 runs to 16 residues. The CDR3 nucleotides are TGTGCCAGCAGCTCCCGGGCCAACGGGGACACCGGGGAGCTGTTTTTT. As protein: CASSSRANGDTGELFF.

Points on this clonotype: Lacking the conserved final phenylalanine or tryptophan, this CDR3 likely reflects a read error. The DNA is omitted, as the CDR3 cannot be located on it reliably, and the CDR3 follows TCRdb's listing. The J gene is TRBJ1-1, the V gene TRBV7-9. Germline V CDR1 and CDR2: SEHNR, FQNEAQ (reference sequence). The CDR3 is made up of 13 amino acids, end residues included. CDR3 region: CASSHPPNTEAIL.